This entry lists 21 T cell receptor beta chains sequenced from one sample in a study of neurological immune-mediated disorders. TCRdb re-analysed the 5' RACE reads in MiXCR, keeping a single row per CDR3 protein. The data hold around 70,000 distinct CDR3 sequences, with around 5.2% observed a single time. Sequenced input: PBMCs. Receptors were obtained from a man aged 18 to 30 with multiple sclerosis.

This chain uses TRBV3-1 with TRBJ2-3; D remains unclear. Germline values: CDR1 LGHDT, CDR2 YNNKEL (reference sequence). This CDR3 is built from 11 residues. V shed 6 bases and J shed 7 bases, with 8 bases lying between them. CDR3 DNA: TGTGCCAGCAGAAAAGGAAATACGCAGTATTTT. Protein sequence: CASRKGNTQYF.

This clonotype was counted ten times or more. The V call is TRBV29-1, the J call TRBJ2-4, with D perhaps assigned TRBD1 or TRBD2 (6 bases each). V lost 2 bases and J lost 0, with 11 bases in between. In germline, CDR1 is SQVTM, CDR2 ANQGSEA. The CDR3 has 15 amino acids. The CDR3 bases are TGCAGCGTTGAAACGGGGGCGACAGCCAAAAACATTCAGTACTTC. Translation: CSVETGATAKNIQYF.

The rearrangement joins TRBV2 to TRBJ2-1, with unresolved D. The V end lost 1 base, the J end lost 9 bases, and 13 bases lay between the germline ends. The CDR3 is 14 amino acids. The V gene's germline CDR1 is SNHLY and CDR2 FYNNEI. CDR3 coding DNA: TGTGCCAGCAGTGAAGGGATACGCGGCGGTGAGCAGTTCTTC. Translation gives CASSEGIRGGEQFF.

This clonotype was observed at least ten times. This sequence joins TRBV20-1 and TRBJ1-4; tentatively, D is TRBD1 (6 bases). Deletions cut 1 base from V and 5 bases from J, with 11 bases between. CDR1 DFQATT and CDR2 SNEGSKA come from the germline V gene (reference sequence). CDR3 length: 14 amino acids. Written as DNA, the CDR3 is TGCAGTGCTAGAGGACAGGACGGGAATGAAAAACTGTTTTTT. Its protein is CSARGQDGNEKLFF.

This clonotype showed up many times. This chain joins TRBV4-2 and TRBJ1-1; 7 bases match TRBD1. The CDR3 length is 18 residues. The germline gives CDR1 LGHNA, CDR2 YNFKEQ. V lost 0 bases to trimming and J lost 7 bases; unmatched junction nucleotides: 17. The CDR3 nucleotides are TGTGCCAGCAGCCAAGAGGTGGGACAGCCCCCTCGTGAGCATGAAGCTTTCTTT. Translating it yields CASSQEVGQPPREHEAFF.

This clonotype was seen at least ten times. V usage is TRBV20-1 and J usage is TRBJ2-1, with 8 nucleotides matching TRBD2. The CDR3 sequence is 14 residues long. J gave up 8 bases and V 6 bases, and 12 bases lay outside the gene matches. Germline V gene sequence: CDR1 DFQATT, CDR2 SNEGSKA (reference sequence). The CDR3 reads CSASRGPGRDEQFF. DNA for the CDR3: TGCAGTGCCTCGCGGGGCCCCGGGAGGGATGAGCAGTTCTTC.

A few counts support this clonotype. The chain combines TRBV20-1 with TRBJ2-3; D is unclear. Per the germline V gene, CDR1 is DFQATT and CDR2 is SNEGSKA (reference sequence). Trimming left V 0 bases short and J 2 bases short, with 9 bases between. The CDR3 runs to 14 residues. As DNA, the CDR3 is TGCAGTGCTAGAGAACGATTAATCACAGATACGCAGTATTTT. This sequence encodes CSARERLITDTQYF.

In its sample, this clonotype was seen many times. The CDR3 bases are TGTGCCAGCAGCTTTCCCAACGTAGGGGTCCACGACTATAGCAATCAGCCCCAGCATTTT. It is translated as CASSFPNVGVHDYSNQPQHF. The V and J genes are TRBV7-2 and TRBJ1-5; D perhaps matches TRBD1 (5 bases). The germline V gene has CDR1 SGHTA and CDR2 FQGNSA. This CDR3 is 20 amino acids long. The germline V and J ends were trimmed by 3 bases and 0 bases, with 24 bases remaining between them.

This clonotype was observed at least ten times. The rearrangement uses TRBV9 and TRBJ2-3; 13 bases are a match to TRBD2. This CDR3 region has 17 residues. V gave up 2 bases and J gave up 2 bases; unmatched junction bases: 5. Germline values: CDR1 SGDLS, CDR2 YYNGEE. Written as DNA, the CDR3 is TGTGCCAGCAGCGTCACTAGCGGGGGGGCCGTCACAGATACGCAGTATTTT. It specifies CASSVTSGGAVTDTQYF. The variable domain in full, completed from reference TRBV9 and TRBJ2-3, reads DSGVTQTPKHLITATGQRVTLRCSPRSGDLSVYWYQQSLDQGLQFLIQYYNGEERAKGNILERFSAQQFPDLHSELNLSSLELGDSALYFCASSVTSGGAVTDTQYFGPGTRLTVL.

This clonotype has just a few counts. The CDR3 DNA reads TGTGCCAGTAGTATGGGCTTCGGGTCCTACAATGAGCAGTTCTTC. As protein: CASSMGFGSYNEQFF. The J gene is TRBJ2-1, the V gene TRBV19; D gene uncertain. Germline V gene data show CDR1 as LNHDA and CDR2 as SQIVND (reference sequence). The CDR3 totals 15 residues. V was trimmed by 3 bases and J by 1 base, leaving 10 bases between them. Using reference TRBV19 and TRBJ2-1 for the parts outside the CDR3, the full variable domain is DGGITQSPKYLFRKEGQNVTLSCEQNLNHDAMYWYRQDPGQGLRLIYYSQIVNDFQKGDIAEGYSVSREKKESFPLTVTSAQKNPTAFYLCASSMGFGSYNEQFFGPGTRLTVL.

This clonotype was counted at least ten times. The chain carries TRBV7-8 and TRBJ1-2; D ambiguous. Germline CDR1 SGHVS, CDR2 FQNEAQ. V was pared by 1 base and J by 2 bases, with 8 bases between. The CDR3 is 14 amino acids. DNA for the CDR3: TGTGCCAGCAGCTTAGAAGCGGGGAACTATGGCTACACCTTC. It codes for CASSLEAGNYGYTF.

This clonotype was detected ten times or more. This rearrangement joins TRBV7-2 to TRBJ2-7; D might be TRBD1 (7 bases). Germline V gives CDR1 SGHTA, CDR2 FQGNSA. V dropped 2 bases and J dropped 4 bases, with 15 bases sitting between them. The CDR3 length is 15 residues. The CDR3 reads CASSLSSTGTYEQYF. In DNA form, the CDR3 reads TGTGCCAGCAGCTTATCCTCGACAGGGACTTACGAGCAGTACTTC.

This clonotype has at least ten counts. V is TRBV19 and J is TRBJ2-1; the match to TRBD2 covers 9 bases. The CDR3 covers 14 residues. CDR1 LNHDA and CDR2 SQIVND come from the germline V gene (reference sequence). V shed 3 bases, J shed 10 bases, and the junction held 7 bases outside the gene matches. CDR3 sequence (DNA): TGTGCCAGTAGTATGACCCGGCTAGCGGGAGAGCAGTTCTTC. Encoded protein: CASSMTRLAGEQFF.

Ten or more counts support this clonotype. V and J are TRBV28 and TRBJ1-6; D remains unclear. CDR1 is MDHEN and CDR2 is SYDVKM in the germline V gene. This CDR3 spans 13 amino acids. V lost 2 bases, J lost 6 bases, and 5 bases lay in between. Here the CDR3 reads CASSLVGNSPLHF. The CDR3 nucleotides read TGTGCCAGCAGTTTAGTCGGTAATTCACCCCTCCACTTT.

This clonotype was detected ten times or more. The rearrangement uses TRBV6-6 and TRBJ2-3; the D gene is possibly TRBD2 (5 bases). CDR1 is MNHNY, CDR2 SVGAGI, per germline (reference sequence). V was cut by 6 bases and J by 3 bases, with 10 bases left in between. The CDR3 totals 13 residues. The CDR3 nucleotides are TGTGCCAGCAGGGGCGGGTGGACAGATACGCAGTATTTT. Residues: CASRGGWTDTQYF.

In its sample, this clonotype was seen many times. The chain employs TRBV6-6 and TRBJ1-5, with D uncertain. Germline V gene data show CDR1 as MNHNY and CDR2 as SVGAGI (reference sequence). The CDR3 spans 14 residues. V was trimmed by 7 bases and J by 3 bases, leaving 13 bases between them. The DNA of the CDR3 is TGTGCCAGCAACACGGGGAACCTCAATCAGCCCCAGCATTTT. Amino acids: CASNTGNLNQPQHF.

This clonotype has a count of ten or more. Here the CDR3 reads CSALREGTPKVEAFF. The CDR3 DNA reads TGCAGTGCGCTCCGAGAAGGAACGCCTAAAGTGGAAGCTTTCTTT. The chain recombines TRBV20-1 with TRBJ1-1; D remains unclear. The V and J ends lost 6 bases and 8 bases respectively, with 25 bases between them. This CDR3 has 15 amino acids. From germline, CDR1 is DFQATT and CDR2 SNEGSKA (reference sequence).

This clonotype was observed at least ten times. The chain recombines TRBV2 with TRBJ2-7, with TRBD1 matching over 9 bases. This CDR3 is built from 14 residues. Per the germline V gene, CDR1 is SNHLY and CDR2 is FYNNEI. V trimming: 6 bases; J trimming: 3 bases; junction bases outside the gene matches: 6. CDR3 amino acids: CASRLLDRGYEQYF. The CDR3 nucleotides read TGTGCCAGCAGACTACTGGACAGGGGCTACGAGCAGTACTTC.

This clonotype was counted many times. The chain links TRBV20-1 to TRBJ2-1; D perhaps matches TRBD2 (5 bases). Germline-derived CDR1 and CDR2 are DFQATT and SNEGSKA (reference sequence). V lost 3 bases to trimming and J lost 4 bases, with 10 bases between them. CDR3 length equals 13 residues. The CDR3 loop is CSARVGNYNEQFF. Here the CDR3 DNA reads TGCAGTGCTAGGGTCGGGAATTACAATGAGCAGTTCTTC.

This clonotype was recorded many times. V usage is TRBV27 and J usage is TRBJ2-3; TRBD2 is a possible D gene (5 bases). Germline lookup yields CDR1 MNHEY and CDR2 SMNVEV (reference sequence). This CDR3 has 10 residues. V dropped 7 bases and J dropped 6 bases, with 5 bases sitting between them. The CDR3 loop is CASIADTQYF. The CDR3 DNA is TGTGCCAGCATAGCGGATACGCAGTATTTT.

This clonotype was detected ten times or more. The genes are TRBV2 and TRBJ2-7, with D possibly TRBD2 on 5 matching bases. The CDR3 totals 11 residues. In germline, CDR1 is SNHLY, CDR2 FYNNEI. For the CDR3, the DNA is TGTGCTCTGTGGGCGGGCTACGAGCAGTACTTC. This sequence encodes CALWAGYEQYF.